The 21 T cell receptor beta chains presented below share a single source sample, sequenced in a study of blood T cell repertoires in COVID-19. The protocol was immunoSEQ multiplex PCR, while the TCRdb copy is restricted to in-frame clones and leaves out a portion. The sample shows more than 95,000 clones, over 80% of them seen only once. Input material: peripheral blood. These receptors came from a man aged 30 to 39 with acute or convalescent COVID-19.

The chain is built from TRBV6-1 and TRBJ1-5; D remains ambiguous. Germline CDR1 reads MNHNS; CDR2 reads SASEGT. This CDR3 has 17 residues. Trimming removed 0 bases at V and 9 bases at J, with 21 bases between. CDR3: CASSEAGLYATPRPQHF. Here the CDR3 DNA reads TGTGCCAGCAGTGAAGCGGGCCTTTATGCTACCCCTCGGCCCCAGCATTTT.

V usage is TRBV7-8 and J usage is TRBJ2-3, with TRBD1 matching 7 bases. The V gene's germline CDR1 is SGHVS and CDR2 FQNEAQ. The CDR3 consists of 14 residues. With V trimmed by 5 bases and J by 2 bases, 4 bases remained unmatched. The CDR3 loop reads CASSAGTDTDTQYF. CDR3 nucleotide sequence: TGTGCCAGCAGCGCCGGGACAGACACAGATACGCAGTATTTT.

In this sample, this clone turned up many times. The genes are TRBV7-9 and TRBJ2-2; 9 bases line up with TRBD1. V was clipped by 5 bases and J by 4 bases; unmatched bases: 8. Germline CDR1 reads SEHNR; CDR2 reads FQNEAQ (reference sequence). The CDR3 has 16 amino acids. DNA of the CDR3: TGTGCCAGCAGCCCGACAGGGGGTGACGGCACCGGGGAGCTGTTTTTT. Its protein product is CASSPTGGDGTGELFF.

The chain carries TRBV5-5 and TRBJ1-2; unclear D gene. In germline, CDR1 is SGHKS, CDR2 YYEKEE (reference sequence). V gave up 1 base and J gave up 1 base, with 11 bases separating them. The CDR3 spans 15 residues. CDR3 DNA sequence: TGTGCCAGCAGCTTGATTGTATCAGTTAACTATGGCTACACCTTC. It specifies CASSLIVSVNYGYTF.

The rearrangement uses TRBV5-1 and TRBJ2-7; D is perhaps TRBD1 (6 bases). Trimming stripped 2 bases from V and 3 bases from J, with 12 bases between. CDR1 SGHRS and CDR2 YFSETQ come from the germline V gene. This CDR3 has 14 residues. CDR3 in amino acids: CASSLGQGNYEQYF. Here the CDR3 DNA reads TGCGCCAGCAGCTTAGGGCAGGGGAACTACGAGCAGTACTTC.

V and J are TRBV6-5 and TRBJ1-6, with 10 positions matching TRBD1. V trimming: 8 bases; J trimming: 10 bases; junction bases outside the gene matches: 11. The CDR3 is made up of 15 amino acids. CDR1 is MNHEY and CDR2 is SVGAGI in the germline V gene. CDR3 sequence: CASCLGQGYRSPLHF. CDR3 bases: TGTGCCAGCTGTCTGGGACAGGGGTATAGGTCACCCCTCCACTTT.

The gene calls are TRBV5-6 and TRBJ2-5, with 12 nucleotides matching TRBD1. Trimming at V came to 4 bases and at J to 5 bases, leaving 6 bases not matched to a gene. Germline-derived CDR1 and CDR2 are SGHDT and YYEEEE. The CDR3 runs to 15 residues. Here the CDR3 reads CASSPGTGGTETQYF. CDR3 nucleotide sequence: TGTGCCAGCAGCCCCGGGACAGGGGGCACCGAGACCCAGTACTTC. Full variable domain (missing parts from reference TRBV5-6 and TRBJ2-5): DAGVTQSPTHLIKTRGQQVTLRCSPKSGHDTVSWYQQALGQGPQFIFQYYEEEERQRGNFPDRFSGHQFPNYSSELNVNALLLGDSALYLCASSPGTGGTETQYFGPGTRLLVL.

The CDR3 sequence: CASSETAAGATNQPQHF. The CDR3 DNA reads as TGTGCCAGCAGTGAAACAGCGGCGGGGGCTACCAATCAGCCCCAGCATTTT. The J gene is TRBJ1-5, the V gene TRBV6-1; D possibly corresponds to TRBD1 (6 bases). V lost 2 bases, J lost 3 bases, and 17 bases lay in between. This CDR3 has 17 residues. CDR1 is MNHNS and CDR2 is SASEGT in the germline V gene.

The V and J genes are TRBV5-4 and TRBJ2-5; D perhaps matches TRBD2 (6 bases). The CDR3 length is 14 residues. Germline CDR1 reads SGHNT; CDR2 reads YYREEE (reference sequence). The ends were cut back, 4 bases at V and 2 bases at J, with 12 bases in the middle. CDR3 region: CASSPPSEQETQYF. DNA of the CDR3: TGTGCCAGCAGCCCACCTAGCGAGCAAGAGACCCAGTACTTC.

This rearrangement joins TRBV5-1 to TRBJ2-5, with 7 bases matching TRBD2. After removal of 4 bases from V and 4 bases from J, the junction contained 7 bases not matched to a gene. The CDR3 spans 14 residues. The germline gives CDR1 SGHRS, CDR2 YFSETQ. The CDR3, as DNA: TGCGCCAGCAGCGTAAGACTAGCCGGAGAGACCCAGTACTTC. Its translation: CASSVRLAGETQYF.

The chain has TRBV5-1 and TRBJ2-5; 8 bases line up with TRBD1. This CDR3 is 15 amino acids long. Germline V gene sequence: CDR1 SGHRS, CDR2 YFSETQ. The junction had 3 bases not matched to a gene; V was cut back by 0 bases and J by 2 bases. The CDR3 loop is CASSLGQGPQETQYF. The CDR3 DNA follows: TGCGCCAGCAGCTTGGGACAGGGGCCTCAAGAGACCCAGTACTTC.

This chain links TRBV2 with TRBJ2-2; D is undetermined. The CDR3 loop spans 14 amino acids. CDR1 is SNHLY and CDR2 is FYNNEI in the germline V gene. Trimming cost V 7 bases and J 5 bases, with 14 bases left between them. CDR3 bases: TGTGCCAGCACCCCGATAGCAAGGACCGGGGAGCTGTTTTTT. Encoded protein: CASTPIARTGELFF.

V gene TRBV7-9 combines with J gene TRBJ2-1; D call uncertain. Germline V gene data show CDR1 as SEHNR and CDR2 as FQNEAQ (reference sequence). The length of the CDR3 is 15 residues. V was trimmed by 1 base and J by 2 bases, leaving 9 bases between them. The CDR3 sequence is CASSLVLPPYNEQFF. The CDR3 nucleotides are TGTGCCAGCAGCTTAGTTCTTCCTCCCTACAATGAGCAGTTCTTC. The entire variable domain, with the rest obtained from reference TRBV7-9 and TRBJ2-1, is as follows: DTGVSQNPRHKITKRGQNVTFRCDPISEHNRLYWYRQTLGQGPEFLTYFQNEAQLEKSRLLSDRFSAERPKGSFSTLEIQRTEQGDSAMYLCASSLVLPPYNEQFFGPGTRLTVL.

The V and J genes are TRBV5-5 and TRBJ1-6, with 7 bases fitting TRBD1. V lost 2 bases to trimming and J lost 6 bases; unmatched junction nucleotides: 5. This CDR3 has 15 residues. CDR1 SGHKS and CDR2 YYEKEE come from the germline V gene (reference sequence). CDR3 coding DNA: TGTGCCAGCAGCTTTTCACAGGGGCTTAATTCACCCCTCCACTTT. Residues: CASSFSQGLNSPLHF.

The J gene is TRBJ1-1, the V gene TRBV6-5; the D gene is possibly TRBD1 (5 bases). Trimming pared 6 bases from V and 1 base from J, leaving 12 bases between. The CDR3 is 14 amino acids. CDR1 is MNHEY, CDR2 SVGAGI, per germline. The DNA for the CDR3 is TGTGCCAGCAGACTATGGACAAGGAACACTGAAGCTTTCTTT. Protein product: CASRLWTRNTEAFF.

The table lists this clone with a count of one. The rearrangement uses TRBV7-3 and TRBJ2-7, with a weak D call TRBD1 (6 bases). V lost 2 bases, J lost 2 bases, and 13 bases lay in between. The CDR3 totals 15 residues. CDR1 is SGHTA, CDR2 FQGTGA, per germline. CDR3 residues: CASSLVRDIAYEQYF. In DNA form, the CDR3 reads TGTGCCAGCAGCTTAGTCCGGGACATAGCCTACGAGCAGTACTTC.

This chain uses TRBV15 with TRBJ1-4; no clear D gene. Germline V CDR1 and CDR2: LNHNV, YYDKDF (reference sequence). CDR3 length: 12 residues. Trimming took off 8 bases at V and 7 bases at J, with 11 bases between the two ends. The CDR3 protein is CATAKGVEKLFF. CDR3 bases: TGTGCCACCGCCAAGGGAGTTGAAAAACTGTTTTTT.

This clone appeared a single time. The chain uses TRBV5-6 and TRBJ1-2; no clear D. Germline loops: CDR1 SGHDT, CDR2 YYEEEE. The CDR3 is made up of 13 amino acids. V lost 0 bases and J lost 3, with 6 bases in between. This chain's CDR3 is CASSLDGYYGYTF. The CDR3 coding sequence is TGTGCCAGCAGCTTGGACGGTTACTATGGCTACACCTTC.

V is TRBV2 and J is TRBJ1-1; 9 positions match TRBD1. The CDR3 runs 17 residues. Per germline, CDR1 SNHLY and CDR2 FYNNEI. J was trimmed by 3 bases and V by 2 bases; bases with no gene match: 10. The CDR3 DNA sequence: TGTGCCAGCAGTGAATTGCGACAGGGGGGGCCCTACACTGAAGCTTTCTTT. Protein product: CASSELRQGGPYTEAFF.

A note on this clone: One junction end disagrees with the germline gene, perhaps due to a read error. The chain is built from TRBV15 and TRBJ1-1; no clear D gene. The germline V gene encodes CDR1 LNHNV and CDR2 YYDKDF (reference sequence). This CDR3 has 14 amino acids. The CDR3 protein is CATSRESQNSEAFF. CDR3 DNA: TGTGCCACCAGCAGAGAGTCACAGAACTCTGAAGCTTTCTTT.

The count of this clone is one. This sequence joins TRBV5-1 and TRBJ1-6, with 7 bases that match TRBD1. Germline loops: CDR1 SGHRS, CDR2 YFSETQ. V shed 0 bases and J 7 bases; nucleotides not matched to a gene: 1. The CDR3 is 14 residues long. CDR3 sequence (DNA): TGCGCCAGCAGCTTGGGGGACAGAAATTCACCCCTCCACTTT. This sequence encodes CASSLGDRNSPLHF.